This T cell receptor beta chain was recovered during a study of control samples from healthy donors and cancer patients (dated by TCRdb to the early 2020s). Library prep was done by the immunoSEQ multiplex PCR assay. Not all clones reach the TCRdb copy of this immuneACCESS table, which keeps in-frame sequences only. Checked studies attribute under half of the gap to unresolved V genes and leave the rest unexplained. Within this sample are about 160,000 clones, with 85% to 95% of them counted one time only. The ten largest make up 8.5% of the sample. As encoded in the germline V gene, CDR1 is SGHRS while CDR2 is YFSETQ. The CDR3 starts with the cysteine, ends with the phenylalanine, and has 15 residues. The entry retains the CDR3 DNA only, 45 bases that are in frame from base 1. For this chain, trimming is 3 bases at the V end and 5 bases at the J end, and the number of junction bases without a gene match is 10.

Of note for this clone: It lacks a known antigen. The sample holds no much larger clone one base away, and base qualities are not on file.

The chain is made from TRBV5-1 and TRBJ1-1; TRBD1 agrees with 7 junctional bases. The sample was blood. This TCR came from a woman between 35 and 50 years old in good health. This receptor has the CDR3 CASSWAGGIGTEAFF. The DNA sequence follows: TGCGCCAGCAGCTGGGCAGGGGGGATAGGGACTGAAGCTTTCTTT.